The 2 T cell receptor beta chains in this list originate from one sample, sequenced in a study of T cells in Graves' hyperthyroidism and ophthalmopathy. The CDR3 regions of TCR beta were amplified from RNA transcripts. The TCR CDR3 first-round RT-PCR relied on the HTBI primer set. Each CDR3 protein gets one entry after TCRdb re-called the multiplex PCR reads with MiXCR. The sample has about 510,000 distinct CDR3 sequences, about 15% seen once. Sequencing used blood. The receptors derive from a woman between 35 and 50 years old with Graves' hyperthyroidism.

The rearrangement links TRBV12-3 or TRBV12-4 to TRBJ1-1; D call uncertain. V was clipped by 1 base and J by 7 bases, with 7 bases between them. This CDR3 is built from 12 residues. The CDR3 region has the DNA TGTGCCAGCAGTTTAGATGGGATTGAAGCTTTCTTT. Its translation: CASSLDGIEAFF.

This clonotype was observed at least ten times. The V call is TRBV29-1, the J call TRBJ2-5, with 7 bases identical to TRBD2. Germline V gene lookup returns CDR1 SQVTM and CDR2 ANQGSEA. This CDR3 is built from 12 residues. The junction had 6 bases not matched to a gene; V was cut back by 6 bases and J by 5 bases. The CDR3 is CSVPTSWETQYF. In DNA form, the CDR3 reads TGCAGCGTCCCGACTAGCTGGGAGACCCAGTACTTC. The variable domain in full, with the rest retrieved from reference TRBV29-1 and TRBJ2-5, is SAVISQKPSRDICQRGTSLTIQCQVDSQVTMMFWYRQQPGQSLTLIATANQGSEATYESGFVIDKFPISRPNLTFSTLTVSNMSPEDSSIYLCSVPTSWETQYFGPGTRLLVL.